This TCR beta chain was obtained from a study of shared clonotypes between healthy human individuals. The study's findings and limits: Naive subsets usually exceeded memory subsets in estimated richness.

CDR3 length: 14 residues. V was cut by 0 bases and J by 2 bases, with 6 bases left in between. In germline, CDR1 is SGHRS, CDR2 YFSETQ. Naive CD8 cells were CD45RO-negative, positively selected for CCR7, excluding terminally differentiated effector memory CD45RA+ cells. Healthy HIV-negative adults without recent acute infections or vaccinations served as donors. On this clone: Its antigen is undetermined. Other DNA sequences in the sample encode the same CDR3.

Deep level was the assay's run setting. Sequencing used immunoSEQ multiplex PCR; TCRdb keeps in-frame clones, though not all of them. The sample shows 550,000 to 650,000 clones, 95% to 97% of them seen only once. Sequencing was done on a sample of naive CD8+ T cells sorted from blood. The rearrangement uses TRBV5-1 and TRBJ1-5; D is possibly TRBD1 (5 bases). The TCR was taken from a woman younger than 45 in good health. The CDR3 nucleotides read TGCGCCAGCAGCTTGGAAGGGGGCAATCAGCCCCAGCATTTT. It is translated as CASSLEGGNQPQHF.